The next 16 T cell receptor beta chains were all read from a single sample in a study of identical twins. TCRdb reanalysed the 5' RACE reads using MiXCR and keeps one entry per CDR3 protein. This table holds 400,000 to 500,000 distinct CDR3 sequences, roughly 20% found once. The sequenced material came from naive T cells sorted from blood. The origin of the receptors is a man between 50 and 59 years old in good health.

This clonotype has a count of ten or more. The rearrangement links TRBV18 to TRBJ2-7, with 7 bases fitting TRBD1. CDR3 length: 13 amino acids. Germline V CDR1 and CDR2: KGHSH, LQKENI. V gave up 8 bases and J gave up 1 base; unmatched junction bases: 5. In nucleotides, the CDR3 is TGTGCCAGCAGCCCGGACAGGTCCTACGAGCAGTACTTC. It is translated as CASSPDRSYEQYF. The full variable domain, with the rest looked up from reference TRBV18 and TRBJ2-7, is NAGVMQNPRHLVRRRGQEARLRCSPMKGHSHVYWYRQLPEEGLKFMVYLQKENIIDESGMPKERFSAEFPKEGPSILRIQQVVRGDSAAYFCASSPDRSYEQYFGPGTRLTVT.

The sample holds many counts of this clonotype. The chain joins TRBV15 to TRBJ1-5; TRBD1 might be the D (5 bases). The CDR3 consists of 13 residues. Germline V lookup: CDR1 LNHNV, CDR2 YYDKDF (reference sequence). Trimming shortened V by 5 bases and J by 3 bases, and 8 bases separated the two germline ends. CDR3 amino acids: CATSLGVNQPQHF. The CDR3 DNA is TGTGCCACCAGCTTAGGGGTCAATCAGCCCCAGCATTTT.

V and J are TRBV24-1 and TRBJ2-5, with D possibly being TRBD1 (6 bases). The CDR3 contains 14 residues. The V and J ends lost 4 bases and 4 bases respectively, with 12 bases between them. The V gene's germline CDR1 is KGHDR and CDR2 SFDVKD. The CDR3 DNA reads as TGTGCCACCAGTGACCAGGACAGAAGAGAGACCCAGTACTTC. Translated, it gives CATSDQDRRETQYF.

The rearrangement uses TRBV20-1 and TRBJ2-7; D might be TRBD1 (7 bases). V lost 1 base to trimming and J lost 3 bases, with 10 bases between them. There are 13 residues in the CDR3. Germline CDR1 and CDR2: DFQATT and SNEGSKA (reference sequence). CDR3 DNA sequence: TGCAGTGCTAGAGCAGGGGGGCACTACGAGCAGTACTTC. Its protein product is CSARAGGHYEQYF.

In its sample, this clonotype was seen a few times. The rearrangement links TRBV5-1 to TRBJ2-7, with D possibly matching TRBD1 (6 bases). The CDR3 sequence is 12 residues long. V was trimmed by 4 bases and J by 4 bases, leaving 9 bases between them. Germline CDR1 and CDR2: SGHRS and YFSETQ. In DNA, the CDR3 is TGCGCCAGCAGCGTACAGGGTTACGAGCAGTACTTC. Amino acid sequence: CASSVQGYEQYF.

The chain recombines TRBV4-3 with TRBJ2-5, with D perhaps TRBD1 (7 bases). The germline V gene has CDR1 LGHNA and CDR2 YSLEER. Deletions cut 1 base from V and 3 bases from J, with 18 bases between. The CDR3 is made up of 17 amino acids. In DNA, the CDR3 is TGCGCCAGCAGCCAAGTTTGGGGACAGTGGGGGGAAGAGACCCAGTACTTC. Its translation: CASSQVWGQWGEETQYF.

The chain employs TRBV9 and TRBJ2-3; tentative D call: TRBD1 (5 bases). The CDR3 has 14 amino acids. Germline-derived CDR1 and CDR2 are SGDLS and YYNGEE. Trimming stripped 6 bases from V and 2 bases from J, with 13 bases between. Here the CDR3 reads CASTRRQITDTQYF. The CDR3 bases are TGTGCCAGCACCCGACGACAGATCACAGATACGCAGTATTTT.

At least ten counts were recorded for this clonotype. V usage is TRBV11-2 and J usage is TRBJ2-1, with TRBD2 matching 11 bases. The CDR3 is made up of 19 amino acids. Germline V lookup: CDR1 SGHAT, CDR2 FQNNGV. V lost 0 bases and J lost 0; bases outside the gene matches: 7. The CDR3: CASSLDETSGVSSYNEQFF. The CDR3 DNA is TGTGCCAGCAGCTTAGATGAGACTAGCGGGGTTAGCTCCTACAATGAGCAGTTCTTC.

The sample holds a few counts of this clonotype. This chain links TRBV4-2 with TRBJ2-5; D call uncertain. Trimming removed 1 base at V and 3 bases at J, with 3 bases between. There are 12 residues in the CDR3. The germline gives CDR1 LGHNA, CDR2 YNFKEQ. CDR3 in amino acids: CASSQAKETQYF. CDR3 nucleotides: TGTGCCAGCAGCCAAGCTAAAGAGACCCAGTACTTC.

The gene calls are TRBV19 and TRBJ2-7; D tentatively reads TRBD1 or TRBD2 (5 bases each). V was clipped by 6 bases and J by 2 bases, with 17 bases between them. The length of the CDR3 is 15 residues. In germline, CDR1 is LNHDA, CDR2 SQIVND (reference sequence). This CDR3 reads CASSLFPGAAYEQYF. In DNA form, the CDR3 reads TGTGCCAGTAGCCTATTCCCCGGGGCGGCCTACGAGCAGTACTTC.

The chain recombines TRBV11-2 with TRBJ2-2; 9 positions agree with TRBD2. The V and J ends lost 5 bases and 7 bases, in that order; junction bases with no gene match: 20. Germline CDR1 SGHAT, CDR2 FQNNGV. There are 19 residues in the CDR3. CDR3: CASSPGRGRPSGNHGELFF. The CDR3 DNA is TGTGCCAGCAGCCCGGGGAGGGGGCGCCCTAGCGGGAACCACGGGGAGCTGTTTTTT.

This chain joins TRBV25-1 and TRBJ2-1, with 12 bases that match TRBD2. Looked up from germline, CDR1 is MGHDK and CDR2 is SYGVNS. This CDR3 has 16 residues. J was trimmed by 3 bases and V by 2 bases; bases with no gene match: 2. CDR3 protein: CASSELAGGYYNEQFF. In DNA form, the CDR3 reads TGTGCCAGCAGTGAACTAGCGGGGGGGTACTACAATGAGCAGTTCTTC.

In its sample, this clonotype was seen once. The DNA of the CDR3 is TGTGCTAGTGGTTTGGACGGGAGCTCCTACAATGAGCAGTTCTTC. Amino acid sequence: CASGLDGSSYNEQFF. V usage is TRBV12-5 and J usage is TRBJ2-1, with a weak D call TRBD2 (6 bases). The CDR3 has 15 amino acids. Germline CDR1 LGHNT, CDR2 FRNRAP. The V end lost 1 base, the J end lost 0 bases, and 7 bases lay between the germline ends.

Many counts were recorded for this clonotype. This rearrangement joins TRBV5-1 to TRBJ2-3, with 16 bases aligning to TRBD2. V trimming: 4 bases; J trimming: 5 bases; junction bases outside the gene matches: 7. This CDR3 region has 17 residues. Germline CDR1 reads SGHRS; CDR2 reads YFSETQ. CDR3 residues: CASSTGTSGRAVDTQYF. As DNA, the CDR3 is TGCGCCAGCAGCACTGGGACTAGCGGGAGGGCCGTAGATACGCAGTATTTT.

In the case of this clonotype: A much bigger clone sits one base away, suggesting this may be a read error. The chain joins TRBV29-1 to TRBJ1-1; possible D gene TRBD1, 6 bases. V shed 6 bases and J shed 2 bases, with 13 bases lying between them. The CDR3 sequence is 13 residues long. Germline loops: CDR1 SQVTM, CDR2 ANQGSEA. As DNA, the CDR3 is TGCAGCGTAGACAGGATTCTTAACACTGAAGCTTTCTTT. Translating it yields CSVDRILNTEAFF.

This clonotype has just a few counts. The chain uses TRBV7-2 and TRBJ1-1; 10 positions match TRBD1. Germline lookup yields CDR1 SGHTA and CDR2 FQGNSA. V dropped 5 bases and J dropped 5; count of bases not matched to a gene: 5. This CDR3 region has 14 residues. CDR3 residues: CASSRGTGATEAFF. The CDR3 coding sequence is TGTGCCAGCAGCCGAGGGACAGGGGCAACTGAAGCTTTCTTT.